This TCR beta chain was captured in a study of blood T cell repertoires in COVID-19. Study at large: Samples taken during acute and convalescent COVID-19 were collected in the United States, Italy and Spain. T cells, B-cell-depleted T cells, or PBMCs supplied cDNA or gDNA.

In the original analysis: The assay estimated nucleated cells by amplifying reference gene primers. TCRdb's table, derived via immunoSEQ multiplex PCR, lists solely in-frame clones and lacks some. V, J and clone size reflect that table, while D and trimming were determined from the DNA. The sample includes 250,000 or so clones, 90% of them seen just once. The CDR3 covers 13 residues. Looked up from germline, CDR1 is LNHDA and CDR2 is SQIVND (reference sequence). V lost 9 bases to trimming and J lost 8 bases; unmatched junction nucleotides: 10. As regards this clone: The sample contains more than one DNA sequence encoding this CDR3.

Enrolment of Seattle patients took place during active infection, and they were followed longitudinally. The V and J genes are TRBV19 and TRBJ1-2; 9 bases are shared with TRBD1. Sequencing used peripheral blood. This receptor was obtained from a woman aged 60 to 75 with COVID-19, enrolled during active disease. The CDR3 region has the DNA TGTGCCAGCAAGGGACAGGGCGCTTGGGGCTACACCTTC. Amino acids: CASKGQGAWGYTF.